A single sample gave rise to the 18 T cell receptor beta chains below, sequenced in a study of glioma-infiltrating T cells. TCR alpha and beta CDR3 regions were amplified from RNA using iRepertoire nested multiplex PCR. TCRdb re-derived calls from the multiplex PCR reads in MiXCR, one entry per CDR3 protein. The sample holds around 100,000 distinct CDR3 sequences, roughly 30% seen once. Sequencing input: glioma tissue, nonneoplastic brain tissue, or PBMCs (not recorded which). These receptors were taken from a human donor with low-grade glioma or glioblastoma, undergoing nonglioma brain surgery, or in good health (not recorded which).

This clonotype came up many times. This chain uses TRBV6-1 with TRBJ2-1, with 8 positions matching TRBD2. Germline V gene lookup returns CDR1 MNHNS and CDR2 SASEGT. Unmatched junction bases numbered 11, after V lost 6 bases and J lost 7 bases. The CDR3 totals 15 residues. CDR3 DNA sequence: TGTGCCAGCAGCAAACCGGGGGGGCCTAGGAATGAGCAGTTCTTC. Its protein product is CASSKPGGPRNEQFF.

Details on this clonotype: A read error is possible here, since a much larger clone lies one base away. The J gene is TRBJ1-2, the V gene TRBV20-1; D not certain. Germline-derived CDR1 and CDR2 are DFQATT and SNEGSKA (reference sequence). The CDR3 spans 15 residues. V lost 3 bases to trimming and J lost 1 base, with 15 bases between them. CDR3 bases: TGCAGTGCTAGTAGCGGGGAACAGAATAACTATGGCTACACCTTC. It encodes CSASSGEQNNYGYTF.

With regard to this clonotype: Being one base from a much bigger clone, this may be a read error. V gene TRBV19 combines with J gene TRBJ1-1; 7 bases match TRBD1. This CDR3 is 15 amino acids long. Trimming removed 4 bases from V and 2 bases from J; junction bases left unmatched: 7. CDR1 and CDR2 from the germline V gene are LNHDA and SQIVND (reference sequence). CDR3 in DNA: TGTGCCAGTAGTACGTCCTGGACAGGTAACACTGAAGCTTTCTTT. Protein: CASSTSWTGNTEAFF.

The chain combines TRBV4-1 with TRBJ2-1; 7 nucleotides align to TRBD2. Per the germline V gene, CDR1 is MGHRA and CDR2 is YSYEKL. This CDR3 has 16 residues. The trim removed 5 bases at V and 6 bases at J, leaving 13 bases unmatched. CDR3 sequence reads: CASSVKTPGRGNEQFF. As DNA, the CDR3 is TGCGCCAGCAGCGTGAAGACGCCGGGGAGGGGCAATGAGCAGTTCTTC.

This chain links TRBV28 with TRBJ2-7, with 13 bases lining up with TRBD2. The germline gives CDR1 MDHEN, CDR2 SYDVKM. Losses at the gene ends were 4 bases for V and 2 bases for J; bases not matched to a gene: 8. This CDR3 contains 17 residues. The CDR3 is CASSSVELAGGTYEQYF. CDR3 nucleotide sequence: TGTGCCAGCAGTTCTGTCGAACTAGCGGGGGGGACCTACGAGCAGTACTTC.

V and J are TRBV14 and TRBJ2-1; TRBD2 aligns across 11 bases. The junction had 11 bases not matched to a gene; V was cut back by 0 bases and J by 7 bases. From germline, CDR1 is SGHDN and CDR2 FVKESK. The CDR3 is 18 amino acids. Here the CDR3 DNA reads TGTGCCAGCAGCCAAGACAGCCTAGCGGGGGGTAGGGGAAATGAGCAGTTCTTC. Its protein product is CASSQDSLAGGRGNEQFF.

In the case of this clonotype: This may come from a read error, since a much larger clone is one base off. This chain joins TRBV20-1 and TRBJ1-1; 7 bases match TRBD1. Trimming took 1 base from V and 7 from J; bases not matched to a gene: 3. The germline V gene has CDR1 DFQATT and CDR2 SNEGSKA (reference sequence). The CDR3 consists of 12 residues. CDR3: CSARATGLEAFF. The CDR3 nucleotides are TGCAGTGCTAGAGCGACAGGGCTTGAAGCTTTCTTT.

This clonotype came up a few times. CDR3 protein: CASRPGLQETQYF. DNA of the CDR3: TGTGCCAGCAGACCGGGACTCCAAGAGACCCAGTACTTC. The rearrangement links TRBV2 to TRBJ2-5; D is possibly TRBD2 (6 bases). The length of the CDR3 is 13 residues. Germline CDR1 reads SNHLY; CDR2 reads FYNNEI. V was clipped by 6 bases and J by 1 base, with 9 bases between them.

V is TRBV9 and J is TRBJ2-3; D possibly corresponds to TRBD1 (7 bases). CDR1 and CDR2 (germline): SGDLS, YYNGEE. The length of the CDR3 is 17 residues. Trimming stripped 4 bases from V and 5 bases from J, with 23 bases between. The CDR3, as DNA: TGTGCCAGCAGCCCTCGGAGGGCAGGGGGATCGGTAGATACGCAGTATTTT. Encoded protein: CASSPRRAGGSVDTQYF.

This clonotype was recorded many times. V is TRBV7-9 and J is TRBJ2-7, with 12 bases that match TRBD2. Unmatched junction bases numbered 8, after V lost 5 bases and J lost 9 bases. CDR1 SEHNR and CDR2 FQNEAQ come from the germline V gene (reference sequence). This CDR3 is built from 14 residues. This chain's CDR3 is CASSPRTSGESQYF. The CDR3 nucleotides read TGTGCCAGCAGCCCCAGGACTAGCGGGGAATCGCAGTACTTC.

This clonotype was seen a few times. The V and J genes are TRBV18 and TRBJ2-5; no clear D gene. The CDR3 has 13 residues. V lost 2 bases and J lost 10, with 14 bases in between. The germline gives CDR1 KGHSH, CDR2 LQKENI. In DNA form, the CDR3 reads TGTGCCAGCTCACCAAGACCCGACGTGGACCAGTACTTC. This codes for CASSPRPDVDQYF.

This clonotype came up many times. CDR3 sequence (DNA): TGTGCCAGCAGCCGCGACCCCCAGAAGGAGCAGTACTTC. Encoded protein: CASSRDPQKEQYF. V and J are TRBV4-2 and TRBJ2-7; D unresolved. Trimming cost V 4 bases and J 7 bases, with 14 bases left between them. Germline CDR1 is LGHNA and CDR2 is YNFKEQ. The CDR3 spans 13 residues.

This clonotype was seen at least ten times. The rearrangement uses TRBV24-1 and TRBJ2-3; D is possibly TRBD2 (5 bases). The CDR3 has 15 residues. CDR1 and CDR2 from the germline V gene are KGHDR and SFDVKD. V was shortened by 5 bases and J by 0 bases, with 11 bases between the two germline ends. CDR3 sequence (DNA): TGTGCCACCAGTGTTTTCGGGGATAGCACAGATACGCAGTATTTT. This translates into CATSVFGDSTDTQYF.

Ten or more counts support this clonotype. This sequence joins TRBV6-1 and TRBJ2-1; D remains ambiguous. Trimming shortened V by 6 bases and J by 4 bases, and 10 bases separated the two germline ends. The CDR3 is 13 residues long. The germline CDR1 and CDR2 sequences are MNHNS and SASEGT. The CDR3 protein is CASRTPKYNEQFF. In nucleotides, the CDR3 is TGTGCCAGCAGAACCCCCAAGTACAATGAGCAGTTCTTC.

This clonotype was detected only a few times. The chain combines TRBV5-1 with TRBJ2-2, with 7 bases fitting TRBD1. This CDR3 has 14 amino acids. Trimming removed 5 bases from V and 6 bases from J; junction bases left unmatched: 7. Looked up from germline, CDR1 is SGHRS and CDR2 is YFSETQ. In DNA, the CDR3 is TGCGCCAGCAGAGGGGACAGCCCTTCCGGGGAGCTGTTTTTT. It specifies CASRGDSPSGELFF.

The genes are TRBV3-1 and TRBJ2-3; D unclear. The length of the CDR3 is 14 residues. V lost 0 bases and J 5 bases, leaving 9 bases between the germline ends. Germline CDR1 and CDR2: LGHDT and YNNKEL (reference sequence). CDR3 sequence reads: CASSQEPPLDTQYF. Here the CDR3 DNA reads TGTGCCAGCAGCCAAGAACCTCCGTTAGATACGCAGTATTTT.

This clonotype has a count of ten or more. This chain joins TRBV4-3 and TRBJ1-1, with D unresolved. The V and J ends lost 3 bases and 5 bases respectively, with 7 bases between them. CDR1 and CDR2 (germline): LGHNA, YSLEER. CDR3 length: 12 amino acids. The CDR3 region is CASSQGYTEAFF. The CDR3 nucleotides read TGCGCCAGCAGCCAGGGCTATACTGAAGCTTTCTTT.

This clonotype was counted at least ten times. V is TRBV19 and J is TRBJ1-6; D is ambiguous. CDR3 size: 15 residues. The germline CDR1 and CDR2 sequences are LNHDA and SQIVND (reference sequence). V shed 8 bases and J shed 7 bases, with 18 bases lying between them. The CDR3 loop is CASGFGSDGNSPLHF. The CDR3, as DNA: TGTGCCAGTGGGTTCGGGTCGGACGGAAATTCACCCCTCCACTTT.